The 5 T cell receptor beta chains below all came from one sample that was sequenced in a study of shared clonotypes between healthy human individuals (dated by TCRdb to the early 2020s). The library came from the immunoSEQ multiplex PCR assay. TCRdb mirrors the immuneACCESS table, restricted to in-frame sequences. Some clones are absent from its copies; in checked studies, under half trace to an unresolved V gene, and the reason for the others is unknown. The sample table holds under 2,000,000 clones, of which over 85% were seen once. Clones ranked in the top ten supply approximately 1% of the sample. CD8 naive samples consisted of CD45RO-negative cells that were positively selected for CCR7, yielding a CD45RA+CCR7+ population without TemRA cells. The sequencing sample was made of naive CD8+ T cells sorted from blood. This sample's cell subset or site label indicates: CD45RA+CCR7+. The source of these receptors is a young man in good health.

V and J are TRBV30 and TRBJ2-5; D perhaps matches TRBD2 (6 bases). Trimming removed 0 bases at V and 5 bases at J, with 13 bases between. This CDR3 has 14 residues. Germline CDR1 reads GTSNPN; CDR2 reads SVGIG (reference sequence). As DNA, the CDR3 is TGTGCCTGGAGTGTAGGTCCGGGACTCGAGACCCAGTACTTC. This translates into CAWSVGPGLETQYF.

V usage is TRBV7-6 and J usage is TRBJ2-7, with D perhaps TRBD1 (5 bases). Deletions cut 5 bases from V and 2 bases from J, with 16 bases between. The V gene's germline CDR1 is SGHVS and CDR2 FNYEAQ. The CDR3 is 15 residues long. Here the CDR3 DNA reads TGTGCCAGCAGCCCCGGTTCCCAGGGCCCCTACGAGCAGTACTTC. The encoded protein is CASSPGSQGPYEQYF.

This chain joins TRBV29-1 and TRBJ2-1; 9 bases match TRBD2. The CDR3 contains 16 residues. Germline V CDR1 and CDR2: SQVTM, ANQGSEA. Losses at the gene ends were 2 bases for V and 8 bases for J; bases not matched to a gene: 13. The CDR3 sequence: CSVELVWGLAQDEQFF. The CDR3 DNA is TGCAGCGTTGAATTGGTATGGGGACTAGCCCAAGATGAGCAGTTCTTC.

The chain links TRBV19 to TRBJ2-1; D not resolved. V dropped 3 bases and J dropped 6 bases, with 9 bases sitting between them. The CDR3 consists of 13 residues. From germline, CDR1 is LNHDA and CDR2 SQIVND (reference sequence). In DNA, the CDR3 is TGTGCCAGTAGTATTCCCAGGTCCAATGAGCAGTTCTTC. The encoded protein is CASSIPRSNEQFF.

V is TRBV6-5 and J is TRBJ1-6, with D unresolved. The CDR3 is 13 amino acids. CDR1 is MNHEY, CDR2 SVGAGI, per germline. The germline V and J ends were trimmed by 2 bases and 7 bases, with 6 bases remaining between them. The chain's CDR3 is CASSYGWNSPLHF. The CDR3 DNA follows: TGTGCCAGCAGTTACGGGTGGAATTCACCCCTCCACTTT.